The clone carrying this T cell receptor beta chain showed up just a few times. The data were taken from a study of blood T cell repertoires in COVID-19. Overall study context: There were acute and convalescent COVID-19 samples, and they came from the United States, Italy and Spain. Nucleic acid was either cDNA or gDNA, and it came from T cells, B-cell-depleted T cells, or PBMCs.

How the authors handled the data: Estimation of nucleated cell counts was performed using reference gene primer amplification. TCRdb's copy holds only in-frame clones and misses some; the assay was immunoSEQ multiplex PCR. V and J calls and clone size are as listed in that table; D and trimming were resolved from the DNA. The table records around 45,000 clones, about nine tenths of them present only once. Material: peripheral blood. The receptor was isolated from a human donor in a cohort sampled during active COVID-19.

The CDR3 DNA reads as TGCAGCGTCGAAACAGGGACAGTGAACACCGGGGAGCTGTTTTTT. Translated, it gives CSVETGTVNTGELFF. The gene calls are TRBV29-1 and TRBJ2-2, with 7 bases identical to TRBD1. CDR1 and CDR2 (germline): SQVTM, ANQGSEA. With V trimmed by 6 bases and J by 1 base, 8 bases remained unmatched. The CDR3 consists of 15 residues.